This T cell receptor (beta chain) stems from a study of blood T cell repertoires in COVID-19. Measured with immunoSEQ multiplex PCR; TCRdb has only the in-frame clones, and not every one. The table shows some 400,000 clones, with around 87% occurring only once. V dropped 1 base and J dropped 0 bases, with 22 bases sitting between them. This CDR3 comprises 21 residues. Germline CDR1 LGHDT, CDR2 YNNKEL (reference sequence). The sample consisted of PBMCs or T cells enriched from blood (not recorded which). The receptor was derived from a man aged 25 to 45 who had recovered from COVID-19. The chain links TRBV3-1 (or the pseudogene TRBV3-2) to TRBJ2-6; D may be TRBD1 (6 bases). CDR3 sequence: CASSQATLQGSSLSGANVLTF. The CDR3, as DNA: TGTGCCAGCAGCCAAGCCACATTGCAGGGGTCCTCTCTCTCTGGGGCCAACGTCCTGACTTTC.